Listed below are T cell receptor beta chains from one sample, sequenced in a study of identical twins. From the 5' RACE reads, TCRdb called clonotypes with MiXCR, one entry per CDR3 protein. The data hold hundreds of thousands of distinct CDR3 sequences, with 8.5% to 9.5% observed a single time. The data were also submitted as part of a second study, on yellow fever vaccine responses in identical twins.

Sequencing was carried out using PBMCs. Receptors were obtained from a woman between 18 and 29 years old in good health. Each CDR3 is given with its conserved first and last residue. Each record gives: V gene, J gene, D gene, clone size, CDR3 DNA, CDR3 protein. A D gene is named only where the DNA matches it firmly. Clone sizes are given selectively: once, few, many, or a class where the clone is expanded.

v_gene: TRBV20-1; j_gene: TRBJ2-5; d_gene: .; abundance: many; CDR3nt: TGCAGTGCTAGAGATCTGACCGCCCAGTACTTC; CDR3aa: CSARDLTAQYF
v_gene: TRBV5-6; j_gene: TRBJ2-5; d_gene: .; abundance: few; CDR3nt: TGTGCCAGCAGCTTGGCTAGGTTAGGGGGGCTCCAGGAGACCCAGTACTTC; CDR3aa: CASSLARLGGLQETQYF
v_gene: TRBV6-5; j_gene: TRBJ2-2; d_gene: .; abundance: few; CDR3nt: TGTGCCAGCAGTTACGGGCGGGGCAGGACCGGGGAGCTGTTTTTT; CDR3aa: CASSYGRGRTGELFF
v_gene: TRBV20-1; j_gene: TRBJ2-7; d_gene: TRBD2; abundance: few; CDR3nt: TGCAGTGCTGGAGTAGCGGGGGGGCTTTACGAGCAGTACTTC; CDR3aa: CSAGVAGGLYEQYF
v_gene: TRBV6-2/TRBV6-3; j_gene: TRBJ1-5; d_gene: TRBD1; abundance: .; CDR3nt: TGTGCCAGCAGCCCAATCACGACAGGGAGCAATCAGCCCCAGCATTTT; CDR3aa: CASSPITTGSNQPQHF
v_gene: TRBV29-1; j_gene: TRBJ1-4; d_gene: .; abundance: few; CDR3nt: TGCAGCGTTCGTGACGGGACCGGTAATGAAAAACTGTTTTTT; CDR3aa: CSVRDGTGNEKLFF
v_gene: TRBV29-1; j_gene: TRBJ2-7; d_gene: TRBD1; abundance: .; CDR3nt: TGCAGCGTGGCCGGGTTCGGGACAGGGTCACCCGAGCAGTACTTC; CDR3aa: CSVAGFGTGSPEQYF
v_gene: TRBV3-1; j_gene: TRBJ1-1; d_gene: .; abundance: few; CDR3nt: TGTGCCAGCAGCCGAGGGAGGGACACTGAAGCTTTCTTT; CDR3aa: CASSRGRDTEAFF
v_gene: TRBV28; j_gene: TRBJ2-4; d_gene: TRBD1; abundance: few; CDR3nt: TGTGCCAGCAGACAAGACAGGGGGCGCTTCAAAAACATTCAGTACTTC; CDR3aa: CASRQDRGRFKNIQYF
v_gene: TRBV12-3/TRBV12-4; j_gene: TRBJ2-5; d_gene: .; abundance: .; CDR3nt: TGTGCCAGCACCCCCCTAGAGTCCCAAGAGACCCAGTACTTC; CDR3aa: CASTPLESQETQYF
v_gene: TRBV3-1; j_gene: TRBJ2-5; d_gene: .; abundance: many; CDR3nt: TGTGCCAGCAGCCAGGTAGTAGAGACCCAGTACTTC; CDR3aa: CASSQVVETQYF
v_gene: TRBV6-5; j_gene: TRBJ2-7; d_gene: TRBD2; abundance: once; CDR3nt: TGTGCCAGCAGTTACTCGGCTAGCGGGGGAGCAAGCTCCTACGAGCAGTACTTC; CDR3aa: CASSYSASGGASSYEQYF
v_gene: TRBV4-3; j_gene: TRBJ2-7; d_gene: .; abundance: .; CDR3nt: TGCGCCAGCAGCCAAGATTGGACTTACTACGAGCAGTACTTC; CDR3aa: CASSQDWTYYEQYF
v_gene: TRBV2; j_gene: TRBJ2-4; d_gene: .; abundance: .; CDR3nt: TGTGCCAGCAGTGACGGACAGCTAGCCAAAAACATTCAGTACTTC; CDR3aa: CASSDGQLAKNIQYF
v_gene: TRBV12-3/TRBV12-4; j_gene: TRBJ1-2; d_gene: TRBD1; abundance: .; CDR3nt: TGTGCCAGCAGTTCCCACCCGGACAGGGGCAGCTATGGCTACACCTTC; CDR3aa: CASSSHPDRGSYGYTF
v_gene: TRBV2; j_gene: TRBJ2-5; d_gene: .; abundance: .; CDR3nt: TGTGCCAGCAGAGTAGTTGGAGAGACCCAGTACTTC; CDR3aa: CASRVVGETQYF
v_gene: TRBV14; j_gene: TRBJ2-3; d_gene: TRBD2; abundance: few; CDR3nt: TGTGCCAGCAGCTACTCTGCGGGGGGCGAGATAGATACGCAGTATTTT; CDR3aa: CASSYSAGGEIDTQYF
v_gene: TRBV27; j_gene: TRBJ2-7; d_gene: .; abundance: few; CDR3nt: TGTGCCAGCAGTTTATCGGGCTACCTTCAGTCGTTCGAGCAGTACTTC; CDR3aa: CASSLSGYLQSFEQYF
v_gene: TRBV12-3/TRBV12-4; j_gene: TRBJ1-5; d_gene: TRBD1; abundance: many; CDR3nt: TGTGCCAGCAGGGCCGGGACAGGGGCTCAGCCCCAGCATTTT; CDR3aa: CASRAGTGAQPQHF
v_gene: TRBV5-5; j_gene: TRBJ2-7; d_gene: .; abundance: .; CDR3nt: TGTGCCAGCAGCTTAAGGGGGTTAGGGGAGCAGTACTTC; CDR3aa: CASSLRGLGEQYF
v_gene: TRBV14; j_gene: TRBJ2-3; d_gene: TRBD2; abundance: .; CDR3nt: TGTGCCAGCAGCCAAGAAGCGGGGGGGCCGTATACGCAGTATTTT; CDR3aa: CASSQEAGGPYTQYF
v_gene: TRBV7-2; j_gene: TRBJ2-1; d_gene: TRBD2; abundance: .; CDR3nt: TGTGCCAGCAGCTTAGATCGGCTAGCGGGAAATGAGCAGTTCTTC; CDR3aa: CASSLDRLAGNEQFF
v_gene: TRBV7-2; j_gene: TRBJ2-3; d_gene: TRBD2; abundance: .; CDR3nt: TGTGCCAGCAGCTTAGGCTCTAGCGGGAGGTACAATGAGTATTTT; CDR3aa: CASSLGSSGRYNEYF
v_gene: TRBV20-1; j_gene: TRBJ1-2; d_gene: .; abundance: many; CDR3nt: TGCAGTGCTAGAGATCCCATTGCATTAACCTATGGCTACACCTTC; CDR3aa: CSARDPIALTYGYTF
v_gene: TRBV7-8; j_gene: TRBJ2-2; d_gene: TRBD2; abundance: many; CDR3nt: TGTGCCAGCAGCCCCAGTGGGGGGGGTACCGGGGAGCTGTTTTTT; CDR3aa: CASSPSGGGTGELFF
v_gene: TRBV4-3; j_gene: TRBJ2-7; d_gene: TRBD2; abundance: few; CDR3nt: TGCGCCAGCAGCCAAGCCCGACTAGCGGAGTCCTACGAGCAGTACTTC; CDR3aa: CASSQARLAESYEQYF
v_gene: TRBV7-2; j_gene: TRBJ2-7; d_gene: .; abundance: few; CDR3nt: TGTGCCAGCAGCTGGGCCGGGAGCTCCTACGAGCAGTACTTC; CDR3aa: CASSWAGSSYEQYF
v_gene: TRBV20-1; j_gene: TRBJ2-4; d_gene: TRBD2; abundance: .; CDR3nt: TGCAGTGCCCCTTGGGGTAGCGGGAGTGGTATTCAGTACTTC; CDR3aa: CSAPWGSGSGIQYF
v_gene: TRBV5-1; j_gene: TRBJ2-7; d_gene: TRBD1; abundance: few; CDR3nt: TGCGCCAGCAGCTCTTATGTGACAGGGGGCCCCTACGAGCAGTACTTC; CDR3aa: CASSSYVTGGPYEQYF
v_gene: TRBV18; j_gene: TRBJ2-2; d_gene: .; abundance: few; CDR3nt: TGTGCCAGCTCACCCGAGGGAGCGAACACCGGGGAGCTGTTTTTT; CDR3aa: CASSPEGANTGELFF
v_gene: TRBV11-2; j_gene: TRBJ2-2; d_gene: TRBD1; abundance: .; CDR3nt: TGTGCCAGCAGCCCACTCGACAGGGGGCCGGACACCGGGGAGCTGTTTTTT; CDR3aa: CASSPLDRGPDTGELFF
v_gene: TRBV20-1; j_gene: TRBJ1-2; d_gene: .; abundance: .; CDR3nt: TGCAGTGCAGGAGGGCAATATGGCTACACCTTC; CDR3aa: CSAGGQYGYTF
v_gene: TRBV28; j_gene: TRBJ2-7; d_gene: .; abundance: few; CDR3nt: TGTGCCAGCAGTTCCGACAGCCTTGGATCCTACGAGCAGTACTTC; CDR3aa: CASSSDSLGSYEQYF
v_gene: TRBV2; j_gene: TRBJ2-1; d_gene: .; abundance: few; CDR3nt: TGTGCCAGCAGCCCTGGGCGGGACCACAATGAGCAGTTCTTC; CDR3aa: CASSPGRDHNEQFF
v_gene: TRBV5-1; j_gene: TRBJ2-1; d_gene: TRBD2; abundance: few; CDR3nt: TGCGCCAGCAGCTTGGCCCTTAGCGGGGGGGCCTTCTACAATGAGCAGTTCTTC; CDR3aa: CASSLALSGGAFYNEQFF
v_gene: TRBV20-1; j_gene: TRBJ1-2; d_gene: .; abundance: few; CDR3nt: TGCAGTGCTAGGTCCCAGCGGGGTACGGCCTATGGCTACACCTTC; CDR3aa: CSARSQRGTAYGYTF
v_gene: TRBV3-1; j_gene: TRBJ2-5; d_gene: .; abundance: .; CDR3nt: TGTGCCAGCAGCCAAGAGTTAGCGGCACAAGAGACCCAGTACTTC; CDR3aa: CASSQELAAQETQYF
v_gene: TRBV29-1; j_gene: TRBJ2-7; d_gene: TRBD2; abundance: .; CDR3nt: TGCAGCGTTGAAGTTAACCACATACCGGGACTAGGCGAGCAGTACTTC; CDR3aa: CSVEVNHIPGLGEQYF
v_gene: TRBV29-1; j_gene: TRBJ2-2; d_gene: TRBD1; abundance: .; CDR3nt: TGCAGCGTTGACTGGGACAGGGACACCGGGGAGCTGTTTTTT; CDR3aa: CSVDWDRDTGELFF
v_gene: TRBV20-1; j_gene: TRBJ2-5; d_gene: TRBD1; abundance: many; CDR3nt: TGCAGTGCTAGACGCCCCGGGACAGGGGAGGAGACCCAGTACTTC; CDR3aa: CSARRPGTGEETQYF
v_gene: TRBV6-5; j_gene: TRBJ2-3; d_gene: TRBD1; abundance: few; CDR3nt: TGTGCCAGCAGTTACTCCCCGACAGGGCGAACGGCGGATACGCAGTATTTT; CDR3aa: CASSYSPTGRTADTQYF
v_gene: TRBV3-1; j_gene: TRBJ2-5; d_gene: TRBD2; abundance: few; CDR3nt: TGTGCCAGCAGCCCCCGGGTAGCGGGGTACCAAGAGACCCAGTACTTC; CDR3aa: CASSPRVAGYQETQYF
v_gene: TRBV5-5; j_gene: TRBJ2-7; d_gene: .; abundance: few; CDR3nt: TGTGCCAGCAGCTTCGACATCTCCTACGAGCAGTACTTC; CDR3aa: CASSFDISYEQYF